A selection of T cell receptor beta chains follows, all from one sample in a study of T cells after yellow fever vaccination. One entry per CDR3 protein, called by TCRdb with MiXCR from the 5' RACE reads. The top ten clones hold 35% to 50% of a sample with fewer than 100,000 distinct CDR3 sequences, around 5.5% of them seen once. Sample: CD8+ T cells sorted from PBMCs, taken 10 days after the yellow fever booster vaccination. These receptors came from a young man who received the YFV17D yellow fever vaccine. CDR3s include the opening cysteine and the closing phenylalanine or tryptophan. A D gene is named only where the DNA matches it firmly. Clone size is not always given. Where it is, it says once, few, many or a class for expanded clones.

clone_size,j_call,d_call,v_call,cdr3_aa,cdr3_nt
.,TRBJ1-1,.,TRBV5-1,CASSNRGGWTEIVTEAFF,TGCGCCAGCAGCAACCGAGGGGGATGGACAGAAATAGTCACTGAAGCTTTCTTT
many,TRBJ2-5,.,TRBV6-1,CASRMAHFWVGETQYF,TGTGCCAGCAGGATGGCCCATTTCTGGGTGGGGGAGACCCAGTACTTC
many,TRBJ2-3,.,TRBV15,CATSLLQGDTQYF,TGTGCCACCAGCCTCCTGCAAGGGGATACGCAGTATTTT
.,TRBJ2-2,.,TRBV6-5,CASSYSTWTTNTGELFF,TGTGCCAGCAGTTACTCGACATGGACTACCAACACCGGGGAGCTGTTTTTT
.,TRBJ1-4,TRBD1,TRBV6-5,CASSYGTGADEKLFF,TGTGCCAGCAGTTACGGGACAGGGGCGGACGAAAAACTGTTTTTT
.,TRBJ2-5,.,TRBV12-3/TRBV12-4,CASSPPGVLQETQYF,TGTGCCAGCAGCCCTCCCGGGGTCCTACAAGAGACCCAGTACTTC
.,TRBJ2-2,.,TRBV4-3,CASSQDRHSSGELFF,TGCGCCAGCAGCCAAGATAGGCATAGCTCCGGGGAGCTGTTTTTT
.,TRBJ2-6,TRBD2,TRBV12-3/TRBV12-4,CASRPGLAGPSSGANVLTF,TGTGCCAGCAGACCGGGACTAGCGGGGCCGAGCTCTGGGGCCAACGTCCTGACTTTC
.,TRBJ1-2,.,TRBV13,CASSPGSRVYGYTF,TGTGCCAGCAGCCCCGGGTCCCGGGTCTATGGCTACACCTTC
few,TRBJ2-6,TRBD2,TRBV19,CASRRGLAPSGANVLTF,TGTGCCAGTCGAAGGGGACTAGCCCCCTCTGGGGCCAACGTCCTGACTTTC
few,TRBJ2-2,.,TRBV9,CASSPRDINTGELFF,TGTGCCAGCAGCCCTCGGGACATTAACACCGGGGAGCTGTTTTTT
.,TRBJ1-1,.,TRBV15,CAGRQAGDTEAFF,TGTGCCGGGAGACAGGCTGGGGACACTGAAGCTTTCTTT
.,TRBJ2-5,.,TRBV5-1,CASSNTLRYQETQYF,TGCGCCAGCAGCAATACCCTTCGTTACCAAGAGACCCAGTACTTC
.,TRBJ1-2,.,TRBV6-5,CASSYSLTRLNGYTF,TGTGCCAGCAGTTATTCCCTGACGCGACTAAATGGCTACACCTTC
.,TRBJ2-1,TRBD2,TRBV9,CASSLGILVASGSATDEQFF,TGTGCCAGCAGTCTCGGGATATTGGTGGCTAGCGGGTCTGCTACGGATGAGCAGTTCTTC
few,TRBJ2-4,.,TRBV5-8,CASSPLMAKNIQYF,TGTGCCAGCAGCCCGCTAATGGCCAAAAACATTCAGTACTTC
.,TRBJ1-4,TRBD1,TRBV5-1,CASSFYRGENEKLFF,TGCGCCAGCAGCTTCTACAGGGGCGAAAATGAAAAACTGTTTTTT
.,TRBJ2-3,.,TRBV6-2/TRBV6-3,CASSYVVGQSTDTQYF,TGTGCCAGCAGTTACGTTGTAGGACAGAGCACAGATACGCAGTATTTT
few,TRBJ2-3,.,TRBV29-1,CSVRALPDTQYF,TGCAGCGTCCGAGCCCTACCAGATACGCAGTATTTT
.,TRBJ2-2,TRBD2,TRBV27,CASSFSGTNTGELFF,TGTGCCAGCAGTTTCAGCGGGACGAACACCGGGGAGCTGTTTTTT
once,TRBJ2-7,.,TRBV21-1,CASSKDHWQGGYEQYF,TGTGCCAGCAGCAAAGACCACTGGCAGGGGGGCTACGAGCAGTACTTC
.,TRBJ2-1,TRBD2,TRBV4-1,CASSQASGGSYNEQFF,TGCGCCAGCAGCCAAGCCAGCGGGGGCTCCTACAATGAGCAGTTCTTC